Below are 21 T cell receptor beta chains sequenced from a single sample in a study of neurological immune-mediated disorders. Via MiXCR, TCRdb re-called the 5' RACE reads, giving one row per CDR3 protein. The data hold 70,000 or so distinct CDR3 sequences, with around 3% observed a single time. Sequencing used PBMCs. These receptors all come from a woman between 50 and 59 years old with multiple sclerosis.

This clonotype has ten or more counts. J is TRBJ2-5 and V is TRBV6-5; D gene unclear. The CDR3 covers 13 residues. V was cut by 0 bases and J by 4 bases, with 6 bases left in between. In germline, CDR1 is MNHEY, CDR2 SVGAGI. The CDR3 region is CASSYSKAETQYF. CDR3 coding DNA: TGTGCCAGCAGTTACTCAAAGGCAGAGACCCAGTACTTC.

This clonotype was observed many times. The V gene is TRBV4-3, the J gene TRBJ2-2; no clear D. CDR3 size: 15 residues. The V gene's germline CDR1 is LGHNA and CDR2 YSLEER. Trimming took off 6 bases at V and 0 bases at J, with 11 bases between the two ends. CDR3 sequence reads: CASSRDRPNTGELFF. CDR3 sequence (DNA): TGCGCCAGCAGTCGTGACCGACCGAACACCGGGGAGCTGTTTTTT.

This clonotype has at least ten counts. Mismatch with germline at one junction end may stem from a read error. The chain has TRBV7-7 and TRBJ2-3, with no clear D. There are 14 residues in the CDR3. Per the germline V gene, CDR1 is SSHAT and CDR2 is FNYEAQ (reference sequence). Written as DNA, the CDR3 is TGTGCTAGCAGCCCGCTGATCAACACAGATACGCAGTATTTT. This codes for CASSPLINTDTQYF.

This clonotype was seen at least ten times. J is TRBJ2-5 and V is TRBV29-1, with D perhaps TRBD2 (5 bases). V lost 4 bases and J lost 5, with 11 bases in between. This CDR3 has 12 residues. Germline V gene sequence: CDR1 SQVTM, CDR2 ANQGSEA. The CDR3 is CSVASPGETQYF. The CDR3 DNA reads TGCAGCGTTGCTAGCCCCGGGGAGACCCAGTACTTC.

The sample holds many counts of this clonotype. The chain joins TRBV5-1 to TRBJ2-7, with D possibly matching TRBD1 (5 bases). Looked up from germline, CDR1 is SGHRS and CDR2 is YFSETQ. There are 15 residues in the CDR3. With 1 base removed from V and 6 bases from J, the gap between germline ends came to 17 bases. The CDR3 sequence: CASSLLTGRASEQYF. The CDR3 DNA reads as TGCGCCAGCAGCTTGCTTACAGGCCGGGCCTCCGAGCAGTACTTC.

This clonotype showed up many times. The CDR3 DNA is TGTGCCAGCAGCTTAGCAGTTACCTCTGGGGCCAACGTCCTGACTTTC. The encoded protein is CASSLAVTSGANVLTF. V gene TRBV7-8 combines with J gene TRBJ2-6; D not resolved. The CDR3 spans 16 residues. V lost 0 bases and J lost 0, with 6 bases in between. CDR1 is SGHVS and CDR2 is FQNEAQ in the germline V gene.

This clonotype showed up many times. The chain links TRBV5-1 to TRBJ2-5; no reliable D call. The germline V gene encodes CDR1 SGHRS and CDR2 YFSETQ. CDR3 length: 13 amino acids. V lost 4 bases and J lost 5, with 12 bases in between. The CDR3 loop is CASSTYPGETQYF. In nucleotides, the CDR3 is TGCGCCAGCAGCACCTACCCCGGGGAGACCCAGTACTTC.

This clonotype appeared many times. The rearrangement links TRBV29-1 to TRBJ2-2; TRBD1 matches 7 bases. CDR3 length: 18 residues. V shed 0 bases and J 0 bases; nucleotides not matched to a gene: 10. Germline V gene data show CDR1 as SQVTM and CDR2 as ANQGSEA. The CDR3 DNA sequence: TGCAGCGTTGAAGATCCGTTTTCGGGGACAGCGAACACCGGGGAGCTGTTTTTT. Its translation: CSVEDPFSGTANTGELFF.

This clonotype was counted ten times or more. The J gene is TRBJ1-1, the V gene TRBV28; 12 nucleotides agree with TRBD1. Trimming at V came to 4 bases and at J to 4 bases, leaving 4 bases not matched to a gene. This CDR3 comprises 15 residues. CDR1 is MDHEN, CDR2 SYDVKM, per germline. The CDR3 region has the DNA TGTGCCAGCAGTTCGGGACAGGGGGCGCCCACTGAAGCTTTCTTT. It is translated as CASSSGQGAPTEAFF.

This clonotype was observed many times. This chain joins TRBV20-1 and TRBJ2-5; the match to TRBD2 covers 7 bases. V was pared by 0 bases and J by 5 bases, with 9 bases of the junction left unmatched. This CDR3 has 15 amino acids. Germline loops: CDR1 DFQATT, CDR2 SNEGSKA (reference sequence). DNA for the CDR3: TGCAGTGCTAGAGATCCGATGACTAGCAGGGAGACCCAGTACTTC. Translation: CSARDPMTSRETQYF.

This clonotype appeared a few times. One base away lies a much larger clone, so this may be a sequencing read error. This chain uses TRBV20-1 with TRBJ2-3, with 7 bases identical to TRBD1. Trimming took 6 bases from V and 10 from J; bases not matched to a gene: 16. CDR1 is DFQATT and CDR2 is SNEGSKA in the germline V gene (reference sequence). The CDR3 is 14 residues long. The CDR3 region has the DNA TGCAGTGCGAAAGGGGGCGCTGGAGTATCTGCGCAGTATTTT. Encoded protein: CSAKGGAGVSAQYF.

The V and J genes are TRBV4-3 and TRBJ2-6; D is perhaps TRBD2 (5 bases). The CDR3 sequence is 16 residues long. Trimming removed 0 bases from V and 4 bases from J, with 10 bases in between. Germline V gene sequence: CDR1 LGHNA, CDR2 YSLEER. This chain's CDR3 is CASSQEEGRGANVLTF. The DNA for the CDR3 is TGCGCCAGCAGCCAAGAAGAGGGTAGAGGGGCCAACGTCCTGACTTTC.

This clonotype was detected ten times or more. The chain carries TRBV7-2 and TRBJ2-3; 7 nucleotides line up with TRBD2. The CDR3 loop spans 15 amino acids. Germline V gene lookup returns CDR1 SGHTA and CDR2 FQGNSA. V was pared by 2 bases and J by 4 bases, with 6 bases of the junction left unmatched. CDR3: CASSLRGLRPDTQYF. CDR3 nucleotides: TGTGCCAGCAGCTTAAGGGGACTAAGACCAGATACGCAGTATTTT.

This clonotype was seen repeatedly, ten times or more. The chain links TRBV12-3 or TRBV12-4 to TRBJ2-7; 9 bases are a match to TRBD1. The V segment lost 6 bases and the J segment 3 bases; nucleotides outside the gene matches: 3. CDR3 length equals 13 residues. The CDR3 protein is CASSLGQGYEQYF. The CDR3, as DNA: TGTGCCAGCAGCCTGGGACAGGGCTACGAGCAGTACTTC.

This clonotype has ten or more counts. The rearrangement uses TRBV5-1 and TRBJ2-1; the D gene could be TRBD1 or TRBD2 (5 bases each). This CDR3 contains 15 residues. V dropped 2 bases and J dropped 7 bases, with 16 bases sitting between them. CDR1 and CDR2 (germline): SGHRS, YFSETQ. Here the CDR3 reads CASSFSGTLNNEQFF. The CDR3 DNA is TGCGCCAGCAGCTTCTCAGGGACCCTCAATAATGAGCAGTTCTTC.

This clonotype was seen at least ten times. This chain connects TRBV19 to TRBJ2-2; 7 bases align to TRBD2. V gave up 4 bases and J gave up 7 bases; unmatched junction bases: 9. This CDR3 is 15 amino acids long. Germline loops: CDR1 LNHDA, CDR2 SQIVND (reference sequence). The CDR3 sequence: CASSTLGVAGGELFF. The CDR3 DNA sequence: TGTGCCAGTAGTACCCTTGGAGTAGCGGGCGGGGAGCTGTTTTTT.

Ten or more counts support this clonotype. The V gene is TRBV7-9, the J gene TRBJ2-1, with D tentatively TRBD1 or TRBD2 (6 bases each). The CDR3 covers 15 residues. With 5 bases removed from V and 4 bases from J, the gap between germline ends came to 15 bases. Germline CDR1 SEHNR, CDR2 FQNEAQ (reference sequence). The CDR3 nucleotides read TGTGCCAGCAGCGGGGGGCAGGGTTTGTACAATGAGCAGTTCTTC. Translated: CASSGGQGLYNEQFF.

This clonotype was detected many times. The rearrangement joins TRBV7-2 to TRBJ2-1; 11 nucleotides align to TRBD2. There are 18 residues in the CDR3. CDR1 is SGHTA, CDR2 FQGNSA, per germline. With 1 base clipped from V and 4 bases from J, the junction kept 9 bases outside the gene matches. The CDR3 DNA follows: TGTGCCAGCAGCTTAGGATTTGTAGCGGGAGGGTCTTACAATGAGCAGTTCTTC. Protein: CASSLGFVAGGSYNEQFF.

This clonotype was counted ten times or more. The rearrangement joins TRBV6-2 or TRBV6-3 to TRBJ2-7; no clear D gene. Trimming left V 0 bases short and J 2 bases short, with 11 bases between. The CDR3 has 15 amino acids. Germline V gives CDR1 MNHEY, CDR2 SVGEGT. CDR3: CASSYSLATTYEQYF. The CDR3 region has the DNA TGTGCCAGCAGTTACTCGTTGGCTACAACCTACGAGCAGTACTTC.

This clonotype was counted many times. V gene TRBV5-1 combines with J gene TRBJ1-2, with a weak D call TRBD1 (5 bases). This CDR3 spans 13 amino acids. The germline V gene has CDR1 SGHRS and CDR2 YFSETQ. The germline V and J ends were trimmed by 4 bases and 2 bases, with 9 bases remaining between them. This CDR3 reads CASSRDSNYGYTF. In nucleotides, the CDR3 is TGCGCCAGCAGCCGGGACTCCAACTATGGCTACACCTTC.

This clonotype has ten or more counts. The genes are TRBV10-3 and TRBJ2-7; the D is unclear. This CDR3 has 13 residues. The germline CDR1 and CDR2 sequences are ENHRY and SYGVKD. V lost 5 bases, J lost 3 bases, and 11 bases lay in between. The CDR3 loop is CAISSQVDYEQYF. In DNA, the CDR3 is TGTGCCATCAGTTCCCAGGTTGACTACGAGCAGTACTTC.